The T cell receptor (beta chain) under discussion was sequenced for a study of blood T cell repertoires in COVID-19. The germline V gene has CDR1 SNHLY and CDR2 FYNNEI. V was pared by 6 bases and J by 2 bases, with 13 bases between. This CDR3 comprises 14 residues. Per the original methods: Reference gene primer amplification gave estimated nucleated cell counts. TCRdb keeps only in-frame clones here, not all; method: immunoSEQ multiplex PCR. The DNA was the basis for D and trimming; V, J and clone size are from that table. The data hold around 63,000 clones, with more than 70% observed a single time.

Specimen: peripheral blood. The source of this sequence is a man aged 60 to 75 with acute or convalescent COVID-19. V usage is TRBV2 and J usage is TRBJ2-5; TRBD2 might be the D (5 bases). CDR3 in DNA: TGTGCCAGCAGGAAAATCGGGGTACAAGAGACCCAGTACTTC. Protein sequence: CASRKIGVQETQYF.